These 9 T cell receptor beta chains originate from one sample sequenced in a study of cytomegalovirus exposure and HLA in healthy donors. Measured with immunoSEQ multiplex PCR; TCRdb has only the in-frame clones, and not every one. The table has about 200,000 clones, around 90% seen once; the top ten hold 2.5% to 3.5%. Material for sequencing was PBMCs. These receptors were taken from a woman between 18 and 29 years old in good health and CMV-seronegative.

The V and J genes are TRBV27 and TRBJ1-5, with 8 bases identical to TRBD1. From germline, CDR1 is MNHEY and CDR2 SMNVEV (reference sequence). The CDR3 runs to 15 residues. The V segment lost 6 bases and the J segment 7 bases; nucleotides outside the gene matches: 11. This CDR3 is CASRSRARGRQPQHF. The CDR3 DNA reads TGTGCCAGCAGATCCCGAGCCAGGGGGCGGCAGCCCCAGCATTTT.

CDR3 sequence: CASSFLGFSYEQYF. The CDR3 DNA reads TGTGCCAGTAGTTTCCTCGGGTTCTCCTACGAGCAGTACTTC. The gene calls are TRBV19 and TRBJ2-7; D is undetermined. CDR1 LNHDA and CDR2 SQIVND come from the germline V gene (reference sequence). This CDR3 is 14 amino acids long. Trimming stripped 5 bases from V and 0 bases from J, with 11 bases between.

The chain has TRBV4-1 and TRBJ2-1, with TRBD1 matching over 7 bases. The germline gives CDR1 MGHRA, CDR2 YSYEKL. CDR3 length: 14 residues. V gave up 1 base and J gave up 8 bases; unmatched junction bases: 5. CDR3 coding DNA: TGCGCCAGCAGCCAAGGTATACAGGGGTATGAGCAGTTCTTC. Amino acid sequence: CASSQGIQGYEQFF.

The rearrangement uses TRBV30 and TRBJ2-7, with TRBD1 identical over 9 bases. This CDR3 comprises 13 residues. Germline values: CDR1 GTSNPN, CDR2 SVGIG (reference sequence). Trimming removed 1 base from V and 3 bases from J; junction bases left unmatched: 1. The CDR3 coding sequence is TGTGCCTGGAGTGCGGACAGGGGCTACGAGCAGTACTTC. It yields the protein CAWSADRGYEQYF.

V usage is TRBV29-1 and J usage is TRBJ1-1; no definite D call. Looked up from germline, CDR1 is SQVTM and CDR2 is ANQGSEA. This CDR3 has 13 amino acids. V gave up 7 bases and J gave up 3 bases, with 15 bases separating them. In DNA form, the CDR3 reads TGCAGCGCCGGGTCGGGGAAGGACACTGAAGCTTTCTTT. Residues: CSAGSGKDTEAFF.

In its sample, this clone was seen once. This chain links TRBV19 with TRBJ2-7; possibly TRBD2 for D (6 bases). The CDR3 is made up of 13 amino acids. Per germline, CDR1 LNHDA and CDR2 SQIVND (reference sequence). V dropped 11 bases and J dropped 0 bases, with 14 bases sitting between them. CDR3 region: CAVAPGDSYEQYF. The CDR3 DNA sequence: TGTGCCGTCGCACCGGGAGACTCCTACGAGCAGTACTTC.

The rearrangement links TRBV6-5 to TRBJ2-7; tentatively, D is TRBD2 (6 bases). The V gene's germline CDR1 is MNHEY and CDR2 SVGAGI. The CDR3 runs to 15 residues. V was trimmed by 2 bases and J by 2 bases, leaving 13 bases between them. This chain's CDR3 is CASSYAGTGAYEQYF. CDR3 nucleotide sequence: TGTGCCAGCAGTTACGCCGGGACTGGCGCCTACGAGCAGTACTTC.

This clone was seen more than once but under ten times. CDR3 sequence: CASSNIQRGLGIYEQFF. DNA for the CDR3: TGCGCCAGCAGCAATATCCAAAGGGGACTAGGGATATATGAGCAGTTCTTC. This rearrangement joins TRBV4-1 to TRBJ2-1; 8 nucleotides match TRBD2. With V trimmed by 5 bases and J by 8 bases, 17 bases remained unmatched. Germline V gives CDR1 MGHRA, CDR2 YSYEKL. The CDR3 sequence is 17 residues long.

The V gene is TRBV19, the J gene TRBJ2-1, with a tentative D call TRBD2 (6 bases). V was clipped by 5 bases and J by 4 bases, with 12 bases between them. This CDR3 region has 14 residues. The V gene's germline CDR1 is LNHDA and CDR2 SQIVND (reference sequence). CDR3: CASSYPSVYNEQFF. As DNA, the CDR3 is TGTGCCAGTAGTTACCCTAGCGTTTACAATGAGCAGTTCTTC. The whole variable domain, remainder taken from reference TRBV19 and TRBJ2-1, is DGGITQSPKYLFRKEGQNVTLSCEQNLNHDAMYWYRQDPGQGLRLIYYSQIVNDFQKGDIAEGYSVSREKKESFPLTVTSAQKNPTAFYLCASSYPSVYNEQFFGPGTRLTVL.